The 25 T cell receptor beta chains in this list originate from one sample, sequenced in a study of blood T cell repertoires in COVID-19. Clones were sequenced by immunoSEQ multiplex PCR, and TCRdb holds only the in-frame ones, with some missing. The sample contains a few hundred thousand clones, around 90% of which appear only once. Sequenced: peripheral blood. The origin of the receptors is a woman in her forties or fifties who had recovered from COVID-19.

The V call is TRBV18, the J call TRBJ2-7; D is unresolved. The germline V gene has CDR1 KGHSH and CDR2 LQKENI. V was trimmed by 3 bases and J by 0 bases, leaving 12 bases between them. The CDR3 loop spans 15 amino acids. CDR3 amino acids: CASSPMGRSSYEQYF. The CDR3, as DNA: TGTGCCAGCTCACCGATGGGCCGAAGCTCCTACGAGCAGTACTTC.

This chain uses TRBV7-2 with TRBJ1-2, with D uncertain. The ends were cut back, 1 base at V and 2 bases at J, with 14 bases in the middle. CDR1 is SGHTA and CDR2 is FQGNSA in the germline V gene. The length of the CDR3 is 16 residues. CDR3 DNA sequence: TGTGCCAGCAGCTTAGGAGGCGGGGAACCCAACTATGGCTACACCTTC. Protein: CASSLGGGEPNYGYTF.

The gene calls are TRBV4-3 and TRBJ2-2; the match to TRBD2 covers 8 bases. CDR1 is LGHNA, CDR2 YSLEER, per germline. The CDR3 sequence is 14 residues long. The V segment lost 1 base and the J segment 7 bases; nucleotides outside the gene matches: 2. The CDR3 coding sequence is TGCGCCAGCAGCCAAGCGGGAGGGCGCGGGGAGCTGTTTTTT. Its protein product is CASSQAGGRGELFF.

This sequence joins TRBV7-2 and TRBJ2-2, with 9 bases that match TRBD2. The germline V gene encodes CDR1 SGHTA and CDR2 FQGNSA. Germline trimming cut 5 bases from V and 1 base from J; bases unmatched to any gene: 14. This CDR3 is 19 amino acids long. This CDR3 is CASSLRGLANRGNTGELFF. The CDR3 nucleotides are TGTGCCAGCAGCCTTAGGGGACTAGCAAATAGAGGGAACACCGGGGAGCTGTTTTTT.

This clone has just a few counts. The chain combines TRBV7-9 with TRBJ2-7; D gene unclear. The V gene lost 8 bases and the J gene lost 1 base, with 12 bases spanning the gap. CDR3 length: 13 residues. The germline gives CDR1 SEHNR, CDR2 FQNEAQ (reference sequence). The CDR3 bases are TGTGCCAGCGCCGGCGGCAGATCCTACGAGCAGTACTTC. Its protein is CASAGGRSYEQYF.

CDR3 DNA: TGTGCCATCAGTCCCAGGAACACCGGGGAGCTGTTTTTT. Residues: CAISPRNTGELFF. The V call is TRBV10-3, the J call TRBJ2-2; D gene uncertain. V lost 5 bases to trimming and J lost 1 base, with 5 bases between them. The CDR3 length is 13 residues. Germline V gene sequence: CDR1 ENHRY, CDR2 SYGVKD.

The V and J genes are TRBV13 and TRBJ2-6; the match to TRBD2 covers 8 bases. The CDR3 covers 18 residues. From germline, CDR1 is PRHDT and CDR2 FYEKMQ (reference sequence). The V segment lost 1 base and the J segment 0 bases; nucleotides outside the gene matches: 5. The DNA for the CDR3 is TGTGCCAGCAGCTTAGAAGCGGGGGCCCCCTCTGGGGCCAACGTCCTGACTTTC. It encodes CASSLEAGAPSGANVLTF.

The J gene is TRBJ1-4, the V gene TRBV5-1; tentatively, D is TRBD1 (6 bases). Germline V gene sequence: CDR1 SGHRS, CDR2 YFSETQ. The CDR3 consists of 14 residues. V lost 3 bases to trimming and J lost 8 bases, with 14 bases between them. CDR3 loop: CASSWGHQEEKLFF. As DNA, the CDR3 is TGCGCCAGCAGCTGGGGACACCAGGAAGAAAAACTGTTTTTT.

Here the CDR3 DNA reads TGTGCCAGCAGCCGTAATACAGATCTCTATGGCTACACCTTC. This translates into CASSRNTDLYGYTF. The chain is built from TRBV5-4 and TRBJ1-2, with D unclear. Trimming removed 4 bases at V and 4 bases at J, with 14 bases between. Germline loops: CDR1 SGHNT, CDR2 YYREEE (reference sequence). This CDR3 is 14 amino acids long.

The rearrangement joins TRBV20-1 to TRBJ1-1, with a possible D match to TRBD1 (6 bases). V lost 5 bases to trimming and J lost 9 bases, with 13 bases between them. The V gene's germline CDR1 is DFQATT and CDR2 SNEGSKA (reference sequence). This CDR3 comprises 11 residues. The CDR3 sequence: CSAVDRLKAFF. Here the CDR3 DNA reads TGCAGTGCTGTCGACAGGCTGAAAGCTTTCTTT.

This clone was seen more than once but under ten times. V is TRBV28 and J is TRBJ1-5, with 9 bases matching TRBD1. In germline, CDR1 is MDHEN, CDR2 SYDVKM. Unmatched junction bases numbered 12, after V lost 5 bases and J lost 4 bases. This CDR3 region has 17 residues. The CDR3 nucleotides are TGTGCCAGCAGTGCCGGACAGGGGCATCCGGGGAATCAGCCCCAGCATTTT. Translation: CASSAGQGHPGNQPQHF.

This clone was found once. The chain joins TRBV5-1 to TRBJ2-3; 8 bases align to TRBD2. V shed 3 bases and J 4 bases; nucleotides not matched to a gene: 13. The CDR3 length is 17 residues. CDR1 SGHRS and CDR2 YFSETQ come from the germline V gene. CDR3 residues: CASSSLSGTSVADTQYF. For the CDR3, the DNA is TGCGCCAGCAGCTCGCTGTCCGGGACTAGTGTAGCAGATACGCAGTATTTT. Combining the CDR3 with reference TRBV5-1 and TRBJ2-3 gives the whole variable domain KAGVTQTPRYLIKTRGQQVTLSCSPISGHRSVSWYQQTPGQGLQFLFEYFSETQRNKGNFPGRFSGRQFSNSRSEMNVSTLELGDSALYLCASSSLSGTSVADTQYFGPGTRLTVL.

This clone was seen just once. An end of the junction does not agree with germline; a read error may underlie this. This CDR3 is CASSLAPVGAEQFF. CDR3 DNA sequence: TGTGCTAGCAGCTTAGCGCCAGTCGGAGCTGAGCAGTTCTTC. This rearrangement joins TRBV7-7 to TRBJ2-1, with a possible D match to TRBD2 (5 bases). The CDR3 loop spans 14 amino acids. The germline CDR1 and CDR2 sequences are SSHAT and FNYEAQ (reference sequence).

The CDR3 DNA reads as TGCGCCAGCAGCCGAGAGCGGGGACCCTACAATGAGCAGTTCTTC. This gives the protein CASSRERGPYNEQFF. The chain combines TRBV4-1 with TRBJ2-1, with TRBD2 identical over 7 bases. With 4 bases clipped from V and 2 bases from J, the junction kept 5 bases outside the gene matches. Germline-derived CDR1 and CDR2 are MGHRA and YSYEKL. The CDR3 is 15 residues long.

Remarks on this clone: This sample also contains other DNA sequences that code for the same CDR3. The chain carries TRBV6-2 or TRBV6-3 and TRBJ1-5; the D gene is possibly TRBD1 (5 bases). Trimming stripped 2 bases from V and 8 bases from J, with 7 bases between. This CDR3 is built from 12 residues. CDR1 and CDR2 (germline): MNHEY, SVGEGT. CDR3 residues: CASSYRGKPQHF. The CDR3 DNA sequence: TGTGCCAGCAGTTACAGGGGAAAGCCCCAGCATTTT.

The rearrangement uses TRBV28 and TRBJ1-2, with TRBD1 matching 10 bases. Germline V lookup: CDR1 MDHEN, CDR2 SYDVKM. CDR3 length: 16 residues. After removal of 5 bases from V and 4 bases from J, the junction contained 10 bases not matched to a gene. The CDR3: CASSPIGTGEVYGYTF. In DNA, the CDR3 is TGTGCCAGCAGTCCCATAGGGACAGGGGAGGTCTATGGCTACACCTTC.

The V gene is TRBV7-3, the J gene TRBJ2-3; D possibly corresponds to TRBD1 (6 bases). Germline V gives CDR1 SGHTA, CDR2 FQGTGA. The V end lost 2 bases, the J end lost 2 bases, and 14 bases lay between the germline ends. The CDR3 is 16 residues long. The CDR3 coding sequence is TGTGCCAGCAGCTTAGGTGGCAGGGGAGCCACAGATACGCAGTATTTT. It encodes CASSLGGRGATDTQYF.

In its sample, this clone was seen once. The chain links TRBV28 to TRBJ2-5, with D possibly being TRBD2 (6 bases). The CDR3 totals 11 residues. Trimming cost V 9 bases and J 4 bases, with 9 bases left between them. Germline loops: CDR1 MDHEN, CDR2 SYDVKM. The chain's CDR3 is CASEEGETQYF. The CDR3 coding sequence is TGTGCCAGTGAGGAGGGAGAGACCCAGTACTTC.

The chain joins TRBV30 to TRBJ2-3, with D possibly being TRBD1 (6 bases). The CDR3 consists of 16 residues. V was trimmed by 1 base and J by 2 bases, leaving 16 bases between them. Germline V gene sequence: CDR1 GTSNPN, CDR2 SVGIG (reference sequence). The CDR3 region has the DNA TGTGCCTGGAGTGGGGACCGGGACACCTACACAGATACGCAGTATTTT. Translated: CAWSGDRDTYTDTQYF. Using reference TRBV30 and TRBJ2-3 for the parts outside the CDR3, the full variable domain is SQTIHQWPATLVQPVGSPLSLECTVEGTSNPNLYWYRQAAGRGLQLLFYSVGIGQISSEVPQNLSASRPQDRQFILSSKKLLLSDSGFYLCAWSGDRDTYTDTQYFGPGTRLTVL.

The chain couples TRBV4-3 to TRBJ2-1; 9 bases fit TRBD2. This CDR3 is 14 amino acids long. Germline V lookup: CDR1 LGHNA, CDR2 YSLEER. Trimming at V came to 1 base and at J to 8 bases, leaving 3 bases not matched to a gene. CDR3 sequence reads: CASSQVASGDEQFF. The CDR3 DNA sequence: TGCGCCAGCAGCCAAGTGGCTAGCGGGGATGAGCAGTTCTTC.

This clone was recorded a few times. CDR3 sequence (DNA): TGTGCCTGGAGGACCGGGACAGCAAAAGAGACCCAGTACTTC. Amino acids: CAWRTGTAKETQYF. The chain uses TRBV30 and TRBJ2-5; TRBD1 matches at 7 bases. The CDR3 spans 14 residues. Germline V CDR1 and CDR2: GTSNPN, SVGIG (reference sequence). The V gene end was trimmed by 3 bases and the J gene end by 3 bases; junction bases not matched to a gene: 7.

V and J are TRBV19 and TRBJ2-1; 9 nucleotides match TRBD2. Germline values: CDR1 LNHDA, CDR2 SQIVND (reference sequence). The V gene end was trimmed by 1 base and the J gene end by 7 bases; junction bases not matched to a gene: 8. CDR3 length: 16 residues. CDR3 sequence reads: CASSIGTRTSANEQFF. DNA for the CDR3: TGTGCCAGTAGTATAGGAACCAGGACTAGCGCTAATGAGCAGTTCTTC.

V usage is TRBV4-2 and J usage is TRBJ2-3; 9 nucleotides match TRBD2. Looked up from germline, CDR1 is LGHNA and CDR2 is YNFKEQ. The CDR3 is made up of 18 amino acids. V was pared by 4 bases and J by 2 bases, with 13 bases of the junction left unmatched. CDR3 sequence (DNA): TGTGCCAGCAGCCTAAAGGGGTCAGCGGGGGGCGCCACAGATACGCAGTATTTT. Translated: CASSLKGSAGGATDTQYF.

The chain links TRBV9 to TRBJ2-7, with 13 bases matching TRBD2. V lost 3 bases and J lost 4; bases outside the gene matches: 1. The germline V gene has CDR1 SGDLS and CDR2 YYNGEE. This CDR3 region has 14 residues. The CDR3 coding sequence is TGTGCCAGCAGCGGGACTAGCGGGGGTTACGAGCAGTACTTC. Translating gives CASSGTSGGYEQYF.

The chain employs TRBV20-1 and TRBJ1-3; no firm D call. Trimming cost V 3 bases and J 1 base, with 13 bases left between them. This CDR3 region has 15 residues. Germline V gene data show CDR1 as DFQATT and CDR2 as SNEGSKA (reference sequence). The DNA for the CDR3 is TGCAGTGCTAGTTTGAGGGCTGGTTCTGGAAACACCATATATTTT. It translates to CSASLRAGSGNTIYF.